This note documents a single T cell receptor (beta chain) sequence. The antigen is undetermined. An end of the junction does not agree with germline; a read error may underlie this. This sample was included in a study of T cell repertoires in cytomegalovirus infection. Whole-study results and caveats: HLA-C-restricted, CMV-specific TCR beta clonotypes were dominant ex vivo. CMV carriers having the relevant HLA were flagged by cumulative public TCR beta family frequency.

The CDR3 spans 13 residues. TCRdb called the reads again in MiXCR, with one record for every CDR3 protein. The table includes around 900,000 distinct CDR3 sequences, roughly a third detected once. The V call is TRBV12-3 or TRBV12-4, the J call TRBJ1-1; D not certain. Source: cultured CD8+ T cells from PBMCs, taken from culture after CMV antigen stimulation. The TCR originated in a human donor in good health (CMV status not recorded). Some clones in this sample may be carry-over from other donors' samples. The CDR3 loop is CVSSFGEGTEAFF. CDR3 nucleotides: TGTGTCAGCAGTTTTGGGGAGGGCACTGAAGCTTTCTTT.